The TCR beta chain described here comes from a study of shared clonotypes between healthy human individuals. Here immunoSEQ multiplex PCR was the method, and the copy in TCRdb shows in-frame clones only, minus some. Of roughly 490,000 clones in the sample, 76% were seen once. V was pared by 2 bases and J by 1 base, with 17 bases between. Germline loops: CDR1 ENHRY, CDR2 SYGVKD. The CDR3 is made up of 17 amino acids. Input material: PBMCs. The receptor was derived from a woman in her thirties or forties in good health. Some clones in this sample may be carry-over from other donors' samples. The chain has TRBV10-3 and TRBJ1-1; no clear D gene. DNA for the CDR3: TGTGCCATCAGTGAGCCTCCGGGAACAGAAGGGAACACTGAAGCTTTCTTT. Protein: CAISEPPGTEGNTEAFF.